The 12 T cell receptor beta chains in this list originate from one sample, sequenced in a study of blood T cell repertoires in COVID-19. Produced via immunoSEQ multiplex PCR; TCRdb's table is partial and in-frame only. The data contain 65,000 to 80,000 clones, 90% of them singletons. Source material: peripheral blood. These receptors all stem from a human donor in a cohort sampled during active COVID-19.

The chain carries TRBV13 and TRBJ2-4; D is possibly TRBD2 (5 bases). The CDR3 extends over 16 amino acids. CDR1 PRHDT and CDR2 FYEKMQ come from the germline V gene (reference sequence). The V end was cut by 5 bases, the J end by 2 bases, with 16 bases between. The CDR3 sequence is CASSNRPGGPKNIQYF. The CDR3 nucleotides read TGTGCCAGCAGCAACAGACCGGGCGGGCCCAAAAACATTCAGTACTTC.

This chain joins TRBV27 and TRBJ1-2; 7 positions match TRBD1. Germline CDR1 is MNHEY and CDR2 is SMNVEV (reference sequence). This CDR3 has 17 residues. V shed 2 bases and J 6 bases; nucleotides not matched to a gene: 15. The CDR3 DNA is TGTGCCAGCAGTTTAGGTACTCCCCGGGGACAGAGGAATGGCTACACCTTC. It codes for CASSLGTPRGQRNGYTF.

The chain employs TRBV5-1 and TRBJ2-7, with 11 nucleotides matching TRBD1. Per the germline V gene, CDR1 is SGHRS and CDR2 is YFSETQ. The CDR3 is 15 residues long. The trim removed 3 bases at V and 4 bases at J, leaving 6 bases unmatched. CDR3 coding DNA: TGCGCCAGCAGCTCCGGGACAGGGGGGCTGTACGAGCAGTACTTC. Its translation: CASSSGTGGLYEQYF.

The chain employs TRBV11-3 and TRBJ2-7, with 13 bases matching TRBD2. With V trimmed by 3 bases and J by 2 bases, 7 bases remained unmatched. The germline gives CDR1 SGHNT, CDR2 YENEEA. The CDR3 loop spans 17 amino acids. CDR3 sequence: CASSLTLGLAGTYEQYF. The CDR3 coding sequence is TGTGCCAGCAGCTTGACCCTGGGACTAGCGGGAACCTACGAGCAGTACTTC.

The chain has TRBV28 and TRBJ1-2; D might be TRBD1 (6 bases). The CDR3 covers 14 residues. V shed 2 bases and J shed 8 bases, with 15 bases lying between them. The germline V gene has CDR1 MDHEN and CDR2 SYDVKM. The DNA of the CDR3 is TGTGCCAGCAGTTTAGGCAGGGGAGGGTACGGCTACACCTTC. Translated: CASSLGRGGYGYTF.

This chain uses TRBV5-1 with TRBJ2-1; 7 bases map to TRBD2. Germline CDR1 is SGHRS and CDR2 is YFSETQ. V gave up 2 bases and J gave up 10 bases; unmatched junction bases: 15. The CDR3 spans 16 residues. The CDR3 DNA is TGCGCCAGCAGCTTCAGGTTCGGCGGGAGTTCTGAGGAGCAGTTCTTC. Translation: CASSFRFGGSSEEQFF.

This rearrangement joins TRBV25-1 to TRBJ1-1; a weak D match, TRBD1 (5 bases). The V gene's germline CDR1 is MGHDK and CDR2 SYGVNS. CDR3 length equals 10 residues. V gave up 7 bases and J gave up 8 bases, with 8 bases separating them. This CDR3 is CASKGIEAFF. The CDR3 DNA follows: TGTGCCAGCAAGGGGATCGAAGCTTTCTTT.

A single count supports this clone. The chain uses TRBV24-1 and TRBJ2-1, with 13 bases lining up with TRBD2. The CDR3 runs 16 residues. V trimming: 4 bases; J trimming: 5 bases; junction bases outside the gene matches: 4. Germline loops: CDR1 KGHDR, CDR2 SFDVKD. CDR3 amino acids: CATSDPGTSGDNEQFF. CDR3 sequence (DNA): TGTGCCACCAGTGACCCGGGGACTAGCGGGGACAATGAGCAGTTCTTC.

The sample holds one count of this clone. The chain is built from TRBV14 and TRBJ1-1, with unresolved D. CDR1 and CDR2 from the germline V gene are SGHDN and FVKESK. The CDR3 runs 15 residues. The ends were cut back, 1 base at V and 4 bases at J, with 13 bases in the middle. CDR3 in DNA: TGTGCCAGCAGCCAAGTTTCAGGCCGTGGCACTGAAGCTTTCTTT. Translating gives CASSQVSGRGTEAFF.

This sequence joins TRBV5-4 and TRBJ1-4; maybe TRBD1 (6 bases). CDR3 length equals 12 residues. Germline V gene lookup returns CDR1 SGHNT and CDR2 YYREEE (reference sequence). Trimming removed 3 bases from V and 6 bases from J, with 6 bases in between. The CDR3 here is CASSSGDEKLFF. The CDR3 bases are TGTGCCAGCAGCTCAGGGGATGAAAAACTGTTTTTT. The full variable domain, completed using reference TRBV5-4 and TRBJ1-4, is ETGVTQSPTHLIKTRGQQVTLRCSSQSGHNTVSWYQQALGQGPQFIFQYYREEENGRGNFPPRFSGLQFPNYSSELNVNALELDDSALYLCASSSGDEKLFFGSGTQLSVL.

The genes are TRBV29-1 and TRBJ2-5; 8 nucleotides match TRBD1. CDR3 length: 19 residues. V trimming: 3 bases; J trimming: 0 bases; junction bases outside the gene matches: 18. Germline values: CDR1 SQVTM, CDR2 ANQGSEA. The CDR3 loop is CSVDGVGNRGTGDQETQYF. The CDR3 nucleotides are TGCAGCGTTGATGGGGTCGGTAATAGGGGGACAGGAGACCAAGAGACCCAGTACTTC.

This chain uses TRBV19 with TRBJ2-7; D might be TRBD2 (6 bases). Germline assignment: CDR1 LNHDA and CDR2 SQIVND (reference sequence). CDR3 size: 14 residues. V lost 5 bases and J lost 1, with 12 bases in between. The CDR3 DNA reads as TGTGCCAGTAGTGGGCGGGATAGTTCCTACGAGCAGTACTTC. Its translation: CASSGRDSSYEQYF.